Below, 6 T cell receptor beta chains from the same sample are listed, as sequenced in a study of blood T cell repertoires in COVID-19. Assay: immunoSEQ multiplex PCR; the TCRdb copy retains only in-frame clones and omits some. Found here are about 150,000 clones, around 78% of them singletons; the top ten hold around 1.7%. The material sequenced was peripheral blood. Every receptor here comes from an older man with acute or convalescent COVID-19.

J is TRBJ1-2 and V is TRBV6-6; 7 nucleotides match TRBD1. V lost 4 bases and J lost 4; bases outside the gene matches: 6. The CDR3 is 14 residues long. Germline loops: CDR1 MNHNY, CDR2 SVGAGI (reference sequence). The CDR3 sequence is CASSLTGSGYGYTF. The CDR3 nucleotides are TGTGCCAGCAGTTTGACAGGGTCAGGCTATGGCTACACCTTC.

This clone showed up just once. The CDR3 DNA follows: TGCAGCGTTTCAGAGGGGGCCGGGAACTATGGCTACACCTTC. Protein sequence: CSVSEGAGNYGYTF. The genes are TRBV29-1 and TRBJ1-2, with TRBD1 matching over 7 bases. Unmatched junction bases numbered 8, after V lost 5 bases and J lost 2 bases. The CDR3 contains 14 residues. Germline CDR1 and CDR2: SQVTM and ANQGSEA.

The CDR3 region has the DNA TGTGCCAGCAGCTTGTATCGCACCGGGGAGCTGTTTTTT. Protein product: CASSLYRTGELFF. The gene calls are TRBV11-3 and TRBJ2-2; D gene uncertain. Germline assignment: CDR1 SGHNT and CDR2 YENEEA. CDR3 size: 13 residues. The ends were cut back, 3 bases at V and 4 bases at J, with 6 bases in the middle.

The genes are TRBV6-4 and TRBJ2-3; no definite D call. The CDR3 runs 14 residues. Germline-derived CDR1 and CDR2 are MRHNA and SNTAGT. Trimming left V 3 bases short and J 2 bases short, with 9 bases between. CDR3 sequence: CASSEHEFTDTQYF. DNA for the CDR3: TGTGCCAGCAGTGAGCACGAGTTCACAGATACGCAGTATTTT.

The chain recombines TRBV28 with TRBJ1-6; 12 bases fit TRBD1. V lost 4 bases and J lost 9; bases outside the gene matches: 7. This CDR3 has 16 amino acids. Per the germline V gene, CDR1 is MDHEN and CDR2 is SYDVKM. CDR3 sequence: CASSSVGQGAGSPLHF. As DNA, the CDR3 is TGTGCCAGCAGTTCTGTGGGACAGGGGGCCGGTTCACCCCTCCACTTT.

The V and J genes are TRBV27 and TRBJ2-3; 8 nucleotides agree with TRBD2. With 0 bases clipped from V and 2 bases from J, the junction kept 4 bases outside the gene matches. This CDR3 is 16 amino acids long. Germline assignment: CDR1 MNHEY and CDR2 SMNVEV (reference sequence). The CDR3 coding sequence is TGTGCCAGCAGTTTATCACCAGCGGGGGCCACAGATACGCAGTATTTT. Residues: CASSLSPAGATDTQYF.